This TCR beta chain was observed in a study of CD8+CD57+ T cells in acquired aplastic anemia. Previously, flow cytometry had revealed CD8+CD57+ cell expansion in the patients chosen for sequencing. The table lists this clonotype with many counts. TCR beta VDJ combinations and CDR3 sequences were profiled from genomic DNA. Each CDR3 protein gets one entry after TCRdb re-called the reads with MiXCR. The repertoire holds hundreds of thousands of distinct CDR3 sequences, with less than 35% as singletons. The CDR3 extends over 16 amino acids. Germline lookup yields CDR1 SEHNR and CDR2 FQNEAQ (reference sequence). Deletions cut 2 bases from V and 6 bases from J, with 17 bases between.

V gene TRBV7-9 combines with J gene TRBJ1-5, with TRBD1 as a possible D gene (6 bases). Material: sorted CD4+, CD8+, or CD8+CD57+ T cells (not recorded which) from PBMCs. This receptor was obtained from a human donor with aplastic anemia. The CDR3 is CASSLSLGGLPQPQHF. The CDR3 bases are TGTGCCAGCAGCTTATCTTTGGGGGGCCTCCCTCAGCCCCAGCATTTT.